This T cell receptor (beta chain) emerged from a study of cytomegalovirus exposure and HLA in healthy donors (TCRdb year 2017). About the study as a whole: According to an earlier analysis of a few hundred of the donors, about 190 million T cells yielded 117 million unique TCR beta sequences and about 300 Gb of sequence data. The study was designed to test whether signatures of past pathogen exposure could be identified by cataloging public T cell receptors. An early release that covered several hundred HLA-typed donors contained approximately 300 gigabases of sequencing data and about 93 million unique TCR sequences. Typing coverage varied by locus: roughly 629-640 donors for A, B, C, DRB1 and DQB1; approximately 560 for DQA1; around 610 for DPA1; approximately 490 for DPB1. Because of strong linkage in the cohort, roughly five DR-DQ haplotypes were treated as single units for association and clustering. The study profiled the T cell repertoires of some 610 subjects by immunosequencing and related them to cytomegalovirus serostatus. On average, around 230,000 unique TCR beta nucleotide sequences were sequenced per donor among a few hundred genotyped donors of the cohort, with 15% to 20% of those sequences being non-productive. The genetic ancestry cluster associated with self-reported Caucasian donors included 65% to 90% of the roughly 410 genotyped donors. In addition to the first cohort of around 670 subjects, a separate validation cohort of approximately 110 different subjects was used. In a later analysis, previously published TCR beta repertoires from some 640 donors were re-analyzed and high-resolution HLA genotyping was added so that TCR occurrence patterns could be studied. Donor age, sex, ethnicity and CMV serostatus were compiled alongside the repertoire data. HLA typing included class I and class II loci at four-digit resolution. Genome-wide SNP genotypes for about 60% of the roughly 700 donors were used in a later genetic analysis, which treated that subset as a discovery cohort. Every repertoire in the discovery cohort had been generated on one and the same sequencing platform. To predict cytomegalovirus infection status, the study brought together high-throughput TCR immunosequencing, statistical association of individual TCRs with disease status, and machine learning. In an earlier analysis of 587 of the donors, high-throughput TCR beta sequencing was used to judge whether each TCR beta V gene segment behaved as functional or pseudogenic. The later analysis used no new phenotypic data to find candidate immune exposures, relying instead on TCR beta sequences and their occurrence across donors. The study at large found these results: Linkage disequilibrium might explain the correlated functional status among segregating V segments, but an unknown experimental factor could not be excluded. An association between a missense DCLRE1C variant and V-gene and J-gene trimming of TCR beta chains was found in a later genetic analysis and replicated in an independent cohort. Cytomegalovirus status was reported to be diagnosed by the classifier with high specificity and sensitivity in both the original and validation cohorts. According to the authors, the approach could potentially be generalized to other disease states and immunological phenotypes. A later analysis found that most CMV-associated TCR beta chains appeared HLA-restricted, with HLA associations seemingly driven largely by CMV exposure. When HLA alleles, especially DR and DQ, strongly co-occurred, attributing TCR associations to individual alleles was difficult. Broadly in line with IMGT annotations, most TCR beta V segments showed up in productive rearrangements about 90% or about 30% of the time in an earlier analysis of around 600 of the donors. In this cohort, only TCR beta chains were sequenced, and detectable features were limited by the absence of alpha or paired-chain data. In a later analysis, HLA-associated TCR beta chains were found to be more clonally expanded and to have lower generation probabilities than equally common non-associated chains. Because some donors lacked HLA typing at each locus, the association tests relied only on the typed subset. According to a later genetic analysis, donors in an Asian-associated ancestry cluster had fewer N-insertions in productive TCRs than the approximately 710-donor mean. A further reported finding was that TCR beta sequences accurately predicted the HLA-A and HLA-B alleles for most subjects in the first cohort. In a later analysis, TCR association rates were found to vary across HLA loci, with the most associated TCRs seen for DRB1 alleles and the fewest for HLA-C alleles. In the study, around 150 TCR beta chains were listed as associated with cytomegalovirus. Sequencing depth was assumed to be roughly uniform across donors in the presence/absence analyses, though that assumption may not hold. A cluster of highly shared sequence variants was judged likely to represent a technical artifact of the sequencing pipeline. Immune exposure information for the cohort was limited to CMV serostatus. Specific HLA alleles were associated with 15,000 to 20,000 TCR beta sequences at a false discovery rate of 0.05 in a later analysis. The 87-base-pair reads could not distinguish some IMGT-functional V segments, including TRBV6-2 and TRBV6-3, so those segments were excluded. Several of the top co-occurrence clusters appeared to be linked to parvovirus B19, influenza, CMV and Epstein-Barr virus, according to a later analysis. The earlier analysis of 587 of the donors excluded 15 to 20 rarely observed V segments, including chromosome 9 orphons, because counts were too low. While some public TCRs were present in many individuals, most TCR sequences turned up only very rarely across donors. A few of the identified cytomegalovirus-associated TCR beta chains were confirmed in vitro to be specific for cytomegalovirus antigens.

The cohort consisted of fewer than 700 healthy bone marrow donors. All cohort members were sampled while nominally healthy, although unrecorded immune exposures were likely present. The donor was CMV seropositive and belonged to the group of about 290 seropositive cohort members. A peripheral blood sample was provided by each donor, and peripheral blood mononuclear cells were used for TCR beta sequencing. The Qiagen DNeasy Blood Extraction Kit was used to extract genomic DNA from the blood cell samples. The method behind the library was the immunoSEQ multiplex PCR assay. A mixture of 60 forward primers for TCR Vbeta segments and 13 reverse primers for TCR Jbeta segments was used in the multiplex PCR. A multiplex PCR assay on genomic DNA amplified the CDR3 region of rearranged TCR beta genes. Amplified TCR beta libraries were sequenced as 87-base-pair reads on the Illumina HiSeq System. The authors' analysis ran thus. A later analysis counted about 82 million unique TCR beta chains across the 600 to 850 repertoires, and 10 million to 12 million of these chains were shared by at least two donors. Raw reads were error-corrected and collapsed into unique sequences with a nearest-neighbor algorithm that merged closely related sequences to remove PCR and sequencing errors. Alignment of CDR3 sequences to IMGT reference sequences was used to assign V, D and J gene segments. For a sequence to be retained, at least a six-nucleotide match to both a V gene segment and a J gene segment was required. A rearrangement was called productive if the CDR3 had no stop codons and remained in frame with V and J, and every other rearrangement was called non-productive. CDR3 was defined according to IMGT convention as the region running from the second conserved V-encoded cysteine to the conserved J-encoded phenylalanine. In an earlier analysis of roughly 580 of the donors, sequences lacking an unambiguous match to a single V gene segment were excluded. An earlier analysis of under 750 of the donors called V segments functional above 56.7% productive rearrangements and segregating when the between-donor standard deviation exceeded 5%. A statistical classification framework was developed to diagnose cytomegalovirus status using the catalog of TCR beta chain sequences. A later analysis assigned V and J genes by comparing TCR nucleotide sequences with IMGT/GENE-DB human TR gene sequences. In a later analysis, CDR3 sequences and most-parsimonious VDJ recombination scenarios were assigned using the TCRdist pipeline. A later analysis defined each TCR beta chain by its CDR3 amino acid sequence plus V-gene family, and excluded reads lacking a unique V-gene family. A later analysis removed several hundred highly shared, low-generation-probability nucleotide sequences to deal with suspected cross-contamination and a sequencing artifact. For each public chain, a later analysis derived a clonal expansion index from normalized ranks of inferred template counts within each repertoire. Generation probabilities in a later analysis came from a VDJ recombination model fitted to out-of-frame rearrangements, and those results were checked against IGoR. A later analysis scored TCR-TCR, TCR-HLA and TCR-CMV co-occurrence with hypergeometric tests, applying a repertoire-size bias correction to TCR pairs. False discovery rates were estimated in a later analysis by permuting HLA or CMV assignments 20 times. In a later analysis, co-occurring TCRs were grouped using DBSCAN, and TCRdist sequence similarity was added for clustering within HLA-allele-positive subsets. For co-occurrence clustering, repertoires with fewer than 30,000 or more than 120,000 public chains were excluded, along with four to six repertoires with anomalous nucleotide sharing. TCRdb's version of the immuneACCESS table is confined to in-frame rearrangements and falls short of the full clone set. An unresolved V gene accounts for under half of the shortfall where checked; the remainder is of unknown origin. V, J and clone size are those of that table, while D and trimming were read from the DNA. The sample table records more than 100,000 clones; around 82% of these occur just once. The leading ten clones occupy around 10% of the sample.

V gives up 4 bases and J gives up 6 bases, and the segment between their germline ends measures 9 bases. The CDR3 runs 12 amino acids, cysteine and phenylalanine included. The sequence is cut down to CDR3 DNA, 36 bases in frame from base 1. The germline V gene provides CDR1 SNHLY and CDR2 FYNNEI. As concerns this clone: It lacks a known antigen. Per-nucleotide qualities are absent, and no much larger clonotype sits a single base away.

The TCR sequence derives from a woman aged 18 to 35 in good health and CMV-seropositive. Sequencing input: PBMCs. This chain is built from TRBV2 and TRBJ1-2, with the D gene not clear enough to name. The bases read TGTGCCAGCAGTGTGTGGCCCCATGGCTACACCTTC. Translated, this is CASSVWPHGYTF.